This TCR beta chain was obtained from a study of T cell responses to AZD1222 COVID-19 vaccine. Study overall: Analysis merged second doses at about 4 or about 12 weeks. Study-wide points: Recipients of AZD1222 seropositive at baseline numbered only 5 or 6.

V was pared by 4 bases and J by 13 bases, with 17 bases between. The germline V gene encodes CDR1 SNHLY and CDR2 FYNNEI. This CDR3 is 14 amino acids long. TCRdb's table, derived via immunoSEQ multiplex PCR, lists solely in-frame clones and lacks some. Counted here are 100,000 to 130,000 clones, about 86% occurring once; the ten biggest clones make up approximately 3%. Regarding this clone: Antigen specificity is unknown.

The clonotype comes from an adult in good health. The sample in question was peripheral blood, obtained on day 0 of AZD1222 vaccination. The chain uses TRBV2 and TRBJ1-6; TRBD1 might be the D (5 bases). CDR3 amino acids: CASSVRQGWGPLHF. In nucleotides, the CDR3 is TGTGCCAGCAGTGTACGGCAGGGCTGGGGGCCCCTCCACTTT.